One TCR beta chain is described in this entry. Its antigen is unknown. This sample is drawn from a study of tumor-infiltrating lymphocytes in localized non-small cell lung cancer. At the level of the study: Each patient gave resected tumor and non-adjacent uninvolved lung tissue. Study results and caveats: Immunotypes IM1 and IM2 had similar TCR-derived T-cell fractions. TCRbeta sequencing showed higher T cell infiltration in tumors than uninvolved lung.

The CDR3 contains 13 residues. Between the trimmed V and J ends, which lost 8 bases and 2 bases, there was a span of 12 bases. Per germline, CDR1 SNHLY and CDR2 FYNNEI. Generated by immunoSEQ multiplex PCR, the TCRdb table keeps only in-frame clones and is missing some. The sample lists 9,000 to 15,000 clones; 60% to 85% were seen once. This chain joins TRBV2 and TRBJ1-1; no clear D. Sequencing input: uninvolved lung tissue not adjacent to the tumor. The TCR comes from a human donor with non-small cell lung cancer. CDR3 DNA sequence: TGTGCCAGCGCACGAAGACCTAACACTGAAGCTTTCTTT. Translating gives CASARRPNTEAFF.